The rows below give T cell receptor beta chains drawn from one sample of a study of T cell responses to AZD1222 COVID-19 vaccine. The table came from immunoSEQ multiplex PCR; TCRdb's copy has only in-frame clones and leaves some out. Here the sample spans around 65,000 clones, less than 90% being singletons. The starting material was peripheral blood, obtained 28 days after the second AZD1222 dose. The source of these receptors is an adult who received the AZD1222 COVID-19 vaccine. CDR3s include the opening cysteine and the closing phenylalanine or tryptophan. The listing skips clone size in some rows; elsewhere it reads once, few, many or a size class.

. | TRBV6-5 | CASSSGTSLEQYF
once | TRBV30 | CAWSVGWNGELFF
. | TRBV2 | CASSATIAGGMTGELFF
. | TRBV3-1/TRBV3-2 | CASSPPSTVEAFF
. | TRBV24-1 | CATSDYPGTGEQFF
. | TRBV18 | CASSPPWGGTEAFF
. | TRBV12-3/TRBV12-4 | CASSFMETTGQDF
once | TRBV5-4 | CASNPYASGGRITGELFF
. | TRBV11-1 | CASSPSGPLGEQYF
once | TRBV10-3 | CAIKGDGVHQYEQYF
few | TRBV18 | CASSISANSPLHF
. | TRBV3-1/TRBV3-2 | CASSQRDGRMGYTF
. | TRBV6-5 | CASTVALYEQYF
. | TRBV30 | CAWSPKVPGQITDTQYF
. | TRBV19 | CASNAMGGPELFF
. | TRBV3-1/TRBV3-2 | CAVGTPYGYTF
many | TRBV5-1 | CASSYTGSYEQYF
once | TRBV3-1/TRBV3-2 | CASSHAGQMETQYF
. | TRBV9 | CASSVGYGVQSPGNYGYTF
. | TRBV5-4 | CASSPSGRPYNEQFF
. | TRBV6-4 | CASSRIAGRHTDTQYF
few | TRBV3-1/TRBV3-2 | CASSRLTGNTEAFF
. | TRBV11-2 | CASSVQRSTDTQYF
. | TRBV7-9 | CATSPRTSVWEQYF